The source of this TCR beta chain is a study of cytomegalovirus exposure and HLA in healthy donors. 60 Vbeta and 13 Jbeta primers were used in PCR. Repertoires were generated with immunoSEQ multiplex PCR, while TCRdb's copy carries only in-frame clones and drops some. Here the sample spans around 130,000 clones, about 76% being singletons. Notes on the study in general: Sequencing depth roughly uniform across donors was assumed in presence/absence analyses.

Worth noting for this clone: Its matching antigen is unknown. The junction shows a germline mismatch at one end, possibly a read error.

This CDR3 is 16 amino acids long. Germline V lookup: CDR1 SEHNR, CDR2 FQNEAQ (reference sequence). The chain combines TRBV7-9 with TRBJ1-2, with D possibly being TRBD1 (5 bases). The TCR sequence derives from a woman aged 35 to 49 in good health and CMV-seronegative. Material: PBMCs. The CDR3 coding sequence is TGTTCCAGCAGCTTACAGGCCGTCAGGGAGGTCTCTGGCTACACCTTC. This encodes CSSSLQAVREVSGYTF.